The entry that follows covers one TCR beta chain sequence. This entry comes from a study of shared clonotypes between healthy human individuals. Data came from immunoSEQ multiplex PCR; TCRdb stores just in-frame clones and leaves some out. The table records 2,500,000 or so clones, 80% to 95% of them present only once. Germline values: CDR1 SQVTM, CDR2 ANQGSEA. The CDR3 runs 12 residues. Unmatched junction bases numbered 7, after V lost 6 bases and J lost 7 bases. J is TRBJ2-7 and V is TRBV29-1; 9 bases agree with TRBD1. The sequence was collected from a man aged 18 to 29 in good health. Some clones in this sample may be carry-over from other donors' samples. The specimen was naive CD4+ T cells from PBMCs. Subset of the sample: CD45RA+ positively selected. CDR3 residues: CSVPGQGGEQYF. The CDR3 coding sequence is TGCAGCGTACCGGGACAGGGCGGAGAGCAGTACTTC.